A single T cell receptor beta chain is shown here with its context. The entry originates in a study of CD8 T cells in Susac syndrome. TEMRA cells were FACS-enriched, with CD8+ and CD4+ T cells isolated negatively. Random hexamers were used to reverse transcribe 0.5 to 1 ug of RNA. By means of immunoSEQ multiplex PCR, TCR beta CDR3 spanning 54 Vbeta and 13 Jbeta underwent amplification. TCRdb re-analysed the immunoSEQ multiplex PCR reads in MiXCR, keeping a single row per CDR3 protein. Of hundreds of thousands of distinct CDR3 sequences detected, roughly nine tenths appear once; the ten largest clones hold roughly 0.13%. The TCR sequence derives from a human donor with multiple sclerosis. The sequenced sample consisted of CD8+ T cells from PBMCs.

CDR3 coding DNA: TGCAGCGTCCTCCAAGAGGTTGGGCAGTTCTTC. Its translation is CSVLQEVGQFF. The chain links TRBV29-1 to TRBJ2-1, with unresolved D. The length of the CDR3 is 11 residues. CDR1 is SQVTM and CDR2 is ANQGSEA in the germline V gene. V was pared by 6 bases and J by 12 bases, with 15 bases between.